These 21 T cell receptor beta chains came from one sample sequenced in a study of immune reconstitution after stem cell transplant in scleroderma (dated by TCRdb to about 2017). The library was obtained by RT-PCR. Sequencing was carried out with an Illumina MiSeq. The public reads were reanalyzed by TCRdb: fastp trimming at Q25, MiXCR alignment, in-frame beta chains only. Rows with one shared CDR3 protein collapse into an entry with the most common genes and DNA. Here the sample has over a thousand distinct CDR3 sequences; less than 20% occur a single time. Less than 60% of the sample comes from the top ten. Sample collection was performed before or after autologous hematopoietic stem cell transplantation (not recorded which). These receptor sequences come from a female donor with systemic sclerosis.

This clonotype has only a few counts. This rearrangement joins TRBV20-1 to TRBJ1-2; D perhaps matches TRBD1 (6 bases). Trimming took off 2 bases at V and 2 bases at J, with 12 bases between the two ends. The CDR3 spans 14 residues. The germline V gene encodes CDR1 DFQATT and CDR2 SNEGSKA (reference sequence). DNA for the CDR3: TGCAGTGCTAGAAGGGGGTGGATAAACTATGGCTACACCTTC. Translated, it gives CSARRGWINYGYTF.

The chain has TRBV7-2 and TRBJ1-4; no clear D. Trimming shortened V by 4 bases and J by 7 bases, and 10 bases separated the two germline ends. The CDR3 is 13 residues long. Germline loops: CDR1 SGHTA, CDR2 FQGNSA. CDR3 in DNA: TGTGCCAGCAGCTCACAAGGAGTTGAAAAACTGTTTTTT. Translating it yields CASSSQGVEKLFF.

J is TRBJ2-3 and V is TRBV9; D is undetermined. Germline V gene data show CDR1 as SGDLS and CDR2 as YYNGEE. The CDR3 spans 12 residues. V was trimmed by 4 bases and J by 5 bases, leaving 8 bases between them. The CDR3 reads CASSPVLDTQYF. CDR3 DNA: TGTGCCAGCAGCCCCGTGTTAGATACGCAGTATTTT. The whole variable domain, remainder taken from reference TRBV9 and TRBJ2-3, is DSGVTQTPKHLITATGQRVTLRCSPRSGDLSVYWYQQSLDQGLQFLIQYYNGEERAKGNILERFSAQQFPDLHSELNLSSLELGDSALYFCASSPVLDTQYFGPGTRLTVL.

Judged by abundance, this clonotype is medium-sized. The chain employs TRBV11-2 and TRBJ1-2; D might be TRBD1 (6 bases). This CDR3 contains 16 residues. Germline V gene sequence: CDR1 SGHAT, CDR2 FQNNGV. V lost 2 bases and J lost 6, with 19 bases in between. The CDR3 sequence: CASSLSGQILLHGYTF. The DNA for the CDR3 is TGTGCCAGCAGCTTATCAGGACAGATACTTCTACATGGCTACACCTTC.

The sample holds a few counts of this clonotype. The chain's CDR3 is CASSPRGGSSYEQYF. The DNA for the CDR3 is TGTGCCAGCAGTCCCCGGGGAGGGAGCTCCTACGAGCAGTACTTC. The rearrangement joins TRBV28 to TRBJ2-7; 7 bases match TRBD2. The length of the CDR3 is 15 residues. Germline V gene sequence: CDR1 MDHEN, CDR2 SYDVKM. Trimming took 5 bases from V and 0 from J; bases not matched to a gene: 7. Filled out from reference TRBV28 and TRBJ2-7, the complete variable domain reads DVKVTQSSRYLVKRTGEKVFLECVQDMDHENMFWYRQDPGLGLRLIYFSYDVKMKEKGDIPEGYSVSREKKERFSLILESASTNQTSMYLCASSPRGGSSYEQYFGPGTRLTVT.

This clonotype is medium-sized (0.01 to 0.1%) within its sample. The chain has TRBV15 and TRBJ2-1; D may be TRBD2 (6 bases). Germline loops: CDR1 LNHNV, CDR2 YYDKDF (reference sequence). The CDR3 has 16 amino acids. The V gene lost 0 bases and the J gene lost 9 bases, with 18 bases spanning the gap. As DNA, the CDR3 is TGTGCCACCAGCAGAGAGGGTCTAGGACTACTGGGTGAGCAGTTCTTC. Amino acids: CATSREGLGLLGEQFF.

This clonotype is deemed medium-sized (0.01 to 0.1%). The CDR3 DNA sequence: TGTGCCAGCAGTTACTCGAAGACCTCACACAATGAGCAGTTCTTC. It yields the protein CASSYSKTSHNEQFF. The chain couples TRBV6-5 to TRBJ2-1; D gene unclear. This CDR3 comprises 15 residues. From germline, CDR1 is MNHEY and CDR2 SVGAGI. Between the trimmed V and J ends, which lost 0 bases and 5 bases, there was a span of 11 bases.

The chain couples TRBV7-2 to TRBJ2-3, with D unresolved. Per germline, CDR1 SGHTA and CDR2 FQGNSA. The CDR3 runs 13 residues. V gave up 7 bases and J gave up 1 base, with 9 bases separating them. CDR3 amino acids: CASTGPRTDTQYF. Here the CDR3 DNA reads TGTGCCAGCACCGGGCCACGCACAGATACGCAGTATTTT.

The chain links TRBV20-1 to TRBJ1-1; TRBD1 matches 7 bases. The CDR3 is 14 amino acids. After removal of 1 base from V and 4 bases from J, the junction contained 6 bases not matched to a gene. In germline, CDR1 is DFQATT, CDR2 SNEGSKA (reference sequence). The DNA of the CDR3 is TGCAGTGCTAGAGGACAGGGATGGGCCACTGAAGCTTTCTTT. Residues: CSARGQGWATEAFF.

Sample share makes this clonotype hyperexpanded. The chain recombines TRBV20-1 with TRBJ2-7; D is unclear. Germline V CDR1 and CDR2: DFQATT, SNEGSKA (reference sequence). The CDR3 spans 10 residues. V lost 5 bases and J lost 4, with 6 bases in between. The CDR3 DNA reads TGCAGTGCTGCAAATTACGAGCAGTACTTC. This gives the protein CSAANYEQYF.

This clonotype has a handful of counts. CDR3 loop: CASSPRATGNNEQFF. The CDR3 bases are TGTGCCAGCAGCCCCCGGGCTACTGGTAATAATGAGCAGTTCTTC. The V call is TRBV7-7, the J call TRBJ2-1, with D uncertain. Germline V gene data show CDR1 as SSHAT and CDR2 as FNYEAQ (reference sequence). This CDR3 region has 15 residues. V was trimmed by 5 bases and J by 7 bases, leaving 18 bases between them. The whole variable domain, filled in from reference TRBV7-7 and TRBJ2-1, reads GAGVSQSPRYKVTKRGQDVTLRCDPISSHATLYWYQQALGQGPEFLTYFNYEAQPDKSGLPSDRFSAERPEGSISTLTIQRTEQRDSAMYRCASSPRATGNNEQFFGPGTRLTVL.

Concerning this clonotype itself: Since a much larger clone is just one base distant, this may be a read error. The chain carries TRBV7-2 and TRBJ1-4, with a weak D call TRBD1 (6 bases). The CDR3 spans 14 residues. The germline V gene has CDR1 SGHTA and CDR2 FQGNSA. The CDR3 is CARSFGGPNEKLFF. CDR3 coding DNA: TGTGCCCGCAGCTTCGGGGGCCCGAATGAAAAACTGTTTTTT. The entire variable domain, with the rest obtained from reference TRBV7-2 and TRBJ1-4, is as follows: GAGVSQSPSNKVTEKGKDVELRCDPISGHTALYWYRQSLGQGLEFLIYFQGNSAPDKSGLPSDRFSAERTGGSVSTLTIQRTQQEDSAVYLCARSFGGPNEKLFFGSGTQLSVL.

This clonotype is categorized as medium-sized. The chain uses TRBV6-1 and TRBJ2-7; perhaps TRBD1 as D (6 bases). This CDR3 has 14 amino acids. Between the trimmed V and J ends, which lost 6 bases and 1 base, there was a span of 13 bases. From germline, CDR1 is MNHNS and CDR2 SASEGT. CDR3 loop: CASRPPQGSYEQYF. CDR3 coding DNA: TGTGCCAGCAGACCCCCTCAGGGGTCCTACGAGCAGTACTTC.

This clonotype qualifies as medium-sized (0.01 to 0.1%). The chain recombines TRBV5-1 with TRBJ2-3; D gene ambiguous. CDR1 SGHRS and CDR2 YFSETQ come from the germline V gene. The V gene lost 1 base and the J gene lost 2 bases, with 5 bases spanning the gap. The CDR3 covers 13 residues. CDR3 nucleotides: TGCGCCAGCAGCTTGTCGTACACAGATACGCAGTATTTT. This gives the protein CASSLSYTDTQYF.

The V and J genes are TRBV6-2 or TRBV6-3 and TRBJ2-5; TRBD2 matches at 7 bases. Germline V lookup: CDR1 MNHEY, CDR2 SVGEGT. The CDR3 has 14 residues. Unmatched junction bases numbered 9, after V lost 6 bases and J lost 5 bases. CDR3 sequence: CASSDSGAVETQYF. The CDR3 nucleotides read TGTGCCAGCAGCGACAGCGGGGCGGTTGAGACCCAGTACTTC.

By its share, this clonotype is medium-sized. This chain joins TRBV15 and TRBJ2-3; possible D gene TRBD2, 5 bases. Germline V gives CDR1 LNHNV, CDR2 YYDKDF (reference sequence). Trimming cost V 1 base and J 2 bases, with 7 bases left between them. This CDR3 has 14 residues. CDR3 sequence (DNA): TGTGCCACCAGCAGAGGAGGGTTCACAGATACGCAGTATTTT. This codes for CATSRGGFTDTQYF. The variable domain in full, completed from reference TRBV15 and TRBJ2-3, reads DAMVIQNPRYQVTQFGKPVTLSCSQTLNHNVMYWYQQKSSQAPKLLFHYYDKDFNNEADTPDNFQSRRPNTSFCFLDIRSPGLGDTAMYLCATSRGGFTDTQYFGPGTRLTVL.

This clonotype is medium-sized (0.01 to 0.1%). The chain uses TRBV4-3 and TRBJ2-3; 9 nucleotides agree with TRBD2. The germline CDR1 and CDR2 sequences are LGHNA and YSLEER. The CDR3 runs to 17 residues. Trimming at V came to 0 bases and at J to 6 bases, leaving 10 bases not matched to a gene. The CDR3 bases are TGCGCCAGCAGCCAAGATGGAGCGGGGGGACGGGGGGATACGCAGTATTTT. Translation gives CASSQDGAGGRGDTQYF.

By sample share, this clonotype is large. The chain links TRBV13 to TRBJ2-7; 9 nucleotides match TRBD1. V gave up 4 bases and J gave up 6 bases; unmatched junction bases: 4. CDR1 and CDR2 from the germline V gene are PRHDT and FYEKMQ (reference sequence). This CDR3 contains 13 residues. CDR3 DNA: TGTGCCAGCAGCTCACAGGGGGCGGGCGAGCAGTACGTC. Amino acid sequence: CASSSQGAGEQYV.

The chain recombines TRBV7-2 with TRBJ2-3; D is ambiguous. Trimming took off 11 bases at V and 1 base at J, with 13 bases between the two ends. Germline loops: CDR1 SGHTA, CDR2 FQGNSA. This CDR3 spans 13 amino acids. DNA for the CDR3: TGTGCCGGCACCGGGCCACGCACAGATACGCAGTATTTT. It specifies CAGTGPRTDTQYF. Full variable domain (outside the CDR3, taken from reference TRBV7-2 and TRBJ2-3): GAGVSQSPSNKVTEKGKDVELRCDPISGHTALYWYRQSLGQGLEFLIYFQGNSAPDKSGLPSDRFSAERTGGSVSTLTIQRTQQEDSAVYLCAGTGPRTDTQYFGPGTRLTVL.

This chain links TRBV29-1 with TRBJ2-3, with D tentatively TRBD2 (6 bases). The CDR3 contains 14 residues. Germline lookup yields CDR1 SQVTM and CDR2 ANQGSEA. Trimming shortened V by 2 bases and J by 0 bases, and 9 bases separated the two germline ends. In DNA form, the CDR3 reads TGCAGCGTTGAAAGGGGACTGAGCACAGATACGCAGTATTTT. It yields the protein CSVERGLSTDTQYF.

By frequency in the sample, this clonotype is medium-sized. This sequence joins TRBV20-1 and TRBJ2-1; the D gene could be TRBD1 or TRBD2 (5 bases each). There are 13 residues in the CDR3. V was clipped by 4 bases and J by 8 bases, with 15 bases between them. Germline V gene sequence: CDR1 DFQATT, CDR2 SNEGSKA (reference sequence). For the CDR3, the DNA is TGCAGTGCTATTACCCCAGGGACGTATGAGCAGTTCTTC. Its protein product is CSAITPGTYEQFF.